Following are 4 T cell receptor beta chains from one sample sequenced in a study of blood T cell repertoires in COVID-19. The method was immunoSEQ multiplex PCR; TCRdb's version includes in-frame clones alone and lacks a portion of them. The table lists under 200,000 clones, about 80% of them singletons, with roughly 2% in the top ten. Material: peripheral blood. These TCRs come from a woman aged 80 or older with acute or convalescent COVID-19.

This clone has a single count. This rearrangement joins TRBV4-2 to TRBJ2-5; 8 bases match TRBD2. Per the germline V gene, CDR1 is LGHNA and CDR2 is YNFKEQ. V gave up 3 bases and J gave up 3 bases; unmatched junction bases: 6. The CDR3 contains 15 residues. CDR3 sequence (DNA): TGTGCCAGCAGCCATCGCAGCGGGGGAGAAGAGACCCAGTACTTC. Its protein product is CASSHRSGGEETQYF.

The chain joins TRBV7-2 to TRBJ1-2; D is uncertain. Trimming pared 5 bases from V and 4 bases from J, leaving 11 bases between. The V gene's germline CDR1 is SGHTA and CDR2 FQGNSA. The CDR3 covers 13 residues. CDR3 sequence: CASSEGSGYGYTF. Written as DNA, the CDR3 is TGTGCCAGCAGCGAGGGAAGTGGCTATGGCTACACCTTC.

The chain uses TRBV3-1 (or the pseudogene TRBV3-2) and TRBJ2-1; D gene ambiguous. Deletions cut 0 bases from V and 10 bases from J, with 13 bases between. CDR1 is LGHDT and CDR2 is YNNKEL in the germline V gene (reference sequence). The CDR3 is 14 residues long. The CDR3 spells CASSQDLTQPEQFF. The CDR3 DNA sequence: TGTGCCAGCAGCCAAGACCTGACTCAACCAGAGCAGTTCTTC.

The chain has TRBV10-3 and TRBJ1-1; D not resolved. Trimming stripped 4 bases from V and 8 bases from J, with 11 bases between. CDR1 and CDR2 (germline): ENHRY, SYGVKD. The CDR3 is 12 residues long. The CDR3 loop is CAISGGRGEAFF. CDR3 in DNA: TGTGCCATCAGTGGGGGTCGGGGAGAAGCTTTCTTT.